This T cell receptor (beta chain) is drawn from a study of T cells after yellow fever vaccination. Overall study context: With SMART-Seq v4 Ultra Low Input, the fractions containing low cell numbers were prepared. Points from the study as a whole: Most clones from primary vaccination were detected again post-booster (about 95% CD4, 70% to 90% CD8).

Trimming shortened V by 3 bases and J by 2 bases, and 7 bases separated the two germline ends. The germline gives CDR1 DFQATT, CDR2 SNEGSKA (reference sequence). CDR3 size: 13 residues. They built TCR cDNA with 5'RACE template switching, a step that put in a universal primer site and UMIs. One entry per CDR3 protein results from TCRdb running MiXCR on the 5' RACE reads. The sample lists 500,000 to 650,000 distinct CDR3 sequences, roughly an eighth occurring once. This clonotype came up many times. The antigen is not known. The sample in question was PBMCs, obtained on the day of the yellow fever booster vaccination. This clonotype originated in a man in his thirties or forties who received the YFV17D yellow fever vaccine. The chain uses TRBV20-1 and TRBJ2-2; D is unresolved. The CDR3 loop reads CSASPDNTGELFF. The DNA for the CDR3 is TGCAGTGCTAGTCCAGATAACACCGGGGAGCTGTTTTTT.